What follows are 14 T cell receptor beta chains derived from one specimen sequenced in a study of vaccination and CD4 T cells after COVID-19. CD4+ T cells that had been cultured provided DNA sequenced with the Oncomine TCR Beta short-read assay. TCRdb used MiXCR to reprocess the PCR reads, holding one entry per CDR3 protein. In the table there are about 20,000 distinct CDR3 sequences, around 50% of which are singletons. As to treatment: approximately 9-day PBMC culture with coronavirus spike peptide pools or control peptides (ViraFEST assay). Which antigens these TCRs recognize remains unknown. The sequencing sample was made of CD4+ T cells from blood, cultured in vitro. All receptors derive from a human donor who had recovered from COVID-19.

The rearrangement uses TRBV19 and TRBJ2-2, with TRBD2 as a possible D gene (6 bases). CDR3 length: 14 residues. Trimming pared 10 bases from V and 2 bases from J, leaving 14 bases between. Germline CDR1 and CDR2: LNHDA and SQIVND (reference sequence). CDR3 in DNA: TGTGCCACCTCACCCGGGGGTAACACCGGGGAGCTGTTTTTT. Protein product: CATSPGGNTGELFF.

The rearrangement joins TRBV20-1 to TRBJ2-7; weak D call: TRBD1 (5 bases). V was cut by 6 bases and J by 5 bases, with 20 bases left in between. This CDR3 is built from 14 residues. Germline loops: CDR1 DFQATT, CDR2 SNEGSKA (reference sequence). CDR3 in DNA: TGCAGTGCAACCTCGGGCCTGACAGCACACGAGCAGTACTTC. Translation gives CSATSGLTAHEQYF.

The chain is built from TRBV6-5 and TRBJ2-2; D unclear. The CDR3 runs to 15 residues. In germline, CDR1 is MNHEY, CDR2 SVGAGI. V lost 0 bases and J 6 bases, leaving 11 bases between the germline ends. The CDR3 is CASSYSAAAPGELFF. CDR3 bases: TGTGCCAGCAGTTACTCGGCGGCAGCACCCGGGGAGCTGTTTTTT.

The rearrangement uses TRBV11-2 and TRBJ2-1; 15 nucleotides line up with TRBD2. The CDR3 consists of 16 residues. The germline V gene encodes CDR1 SGHAT and CDR2 FQNNGV. V was clipped by 5 bases and J by 7 bases; unmatched bases: 6. CDR3 sequence (DNA): TGTGCCAGCAGCGGACTAGCGGGAGGGCCAACGAATGAGCAGTTCTTC. It codes for CASSGLAGGPTNEQFF.

This clonotype has just a few counts. V is TRBV7-8 and J is TRBJ2-2, with unresolved D. The CDR3 has 17 residues. Germline V gene data show CDR1 as SGHVS and CDR2 as FQNEAQ. V was trimmed by 1 base and J by 1 base, leaving 13 bases between them. The CDR3 reads CASSLVEAGLNTGELFF. Written as DNA, the CDR3 is TGTGCCAGCAGCTTAGTTGAGGCAGGCTTGAACACCGGGGAGCTGTTTTTT. Based on the CDR3 plus reference TRBV7-8 and TRBJ2-2, the full variable domain is GAGVSQSPRYKVAKRGQDVALRCDPISGHVSLFWYQQALGQGPEFLTYFQNEAQLDKSGLPSDRFFAERPEGSVSTLKIQRTQQEDSAVYLCASSLVEAGLNTGELFFGEGSRLTVL.

This clonotype was counted a few times. The chain carries TRBV15 and TRBJ2-5; unclear D gene. The V gene's germline CDR1 is LNHNV and CDR2 YYDKDF (reference sequence). V was shortened by 1 base and J by 2 bases, with 5 bases between the two germline ends. The CDR3 sequence is 13 residues long. This CDR3 is CATSRGIQETQYF. DNA of the CDR3: TGTGCCACCAGCAGAGGGATACAAGAGACCCAGTACTTC.

This clonotype was counted once. The chain recombines TRBV29-1 with TRBJ1-2; D is uncertain. V was shortened by 5 bases and J by 2 bases, with 18 bases between the two germline ends. The CDR3 is 15 residues long. The germline CDR1 and CDR2 sequences are SQVTM and ANQGSEA. The CDR3: CSVPLGEGTNYGYTF. The CDR3 DNA follows: TGCAGCGTTCCCCTGGGCGAGGGCACGAACTATGGCTACACCTTC.

The chain uses TRBV6-1 and TRBJ2-2; D may be TRBD1 (5 bases). The CDR3 totals 13 residues. Per germline, CDR1 MNHNS and CDR2 SASEGT. Trimming removed 8 bases at V and 2 bases at J, with 9 bases between. The CDR3 region is CASVGANTGELFF. CDR3 nucleotide sequence: TGTGCCAGCGTAGGGGCAAACACCGGGGAGCTGTTTTTT.

V gene TRBV11-3 combines with J gene TRBJ2-5; 7 bases align to TRBD2. The CDR3 contains 13 residues. Unmatched junction bases numbered 3, after V lost 3 bases and J lost 5 bases. Germline CDR1 is SGHNT and CDR2 is YENEEA. CDR3 residues: CASSFGAGETQYF. The CDR3 DNA reads as TGTGCCAGCAGCTTCGGAGCGGGGGAGACCCAGTACTTC.

The gene calls are TRBV7-2 and TRBJ2-7; D gene uncertain. This CDR3 spans 11 amino acids. CDR1 is SGHTA and CDR2 is FQGNSA in the germline V gene. With 5 bases removed from V and 6 bases from J, the gap between germline ends came to 8 bases. The CDR3: CASSPDREQYF. The CDR3 DNA reads TGTGCCAGCAGCCCCGACCGCGAGCAGTACTTC. The full variable domain, with the rest looked up from reference TRBV7-2 and TRBJ2-7, is GAGVSQSPSNKVTEKGKDVELRCDPISGHTALYWYRQSLGQGLEFLIYFQGNSAPDKSGLPSDRFSAERTGGSVSTLTIQRTQQEDSAVYLCASSPDREQYFGPGTRLTVT.

The chain is built from TRBV21-1 and TRBJ2-7; TRBD1, the table's D call, lacks a check against the DNA. TRBV21-1 represents a pseudogene. The length of the CDR3 is 16 residues. CDR3 protein: CASSKGRDRGRAGQYF. The CDR3 coding sequence is TGTGCCAGCAGCAAGGGGCGGGACAGGGGGCGAGCTGGGCAGTACTTC.

The V and J genes are TRBV10-1 and TRBJ2-1; the D is unclear. The CDR3 spans 12 residues. V gave up 2 bases and J gave up 7 bases, with 6 bases separating them. Germline V lookup: CDR1 WNHNN, CDR2 SYGVQD (reference sequence). In DNA form, the CDR3 reads TGCGCCAGCAGTGAGCGGGTTAATGAGCAGTTCTTC. Translated, it gives CASSERVNEQFF.

This clonotype was counted a single time. The genes are TRBV5-4 and TRBJ2-7; 10 bases agree with TRBD2. Germline CDR1 reads SGHNT; CDR2 reads YYREEE (reference sequence). V trimming: 4 bases; J trimming: 3 bases; junction bases outside the gene matches: 7. The CDR3 is made up of 15 amino acids. The CDR3 nucleotides are TGTGCCAGCAGCCCTGGGACTAGCGCCTACTACGAGCAGTACTTC. This sequence encodes CASSPGTSAYYEQYF. The full variable domain, completed using reference TRBV5-4 and TRBJ2-7, is ETGVTQSPTHLIKTRGQQVTLRCSSQSGHNTVSWYQQALGQGPQFIFQYYREEENGRGNFPPRFSGLQFPNYSSELNVNALELDDSALYLCASSPGTSAYYEQYFGPGTRLTVT.

A single count supports this clonotype. The chain is built from TRBV6-1 and TRBJ1-3; D is unclear. Trimming took 3 bases from V and 0 from J, leaving 9 bases between them. This CDR3 comprises 15 residues. Germline V CDR1 and CDR2: MNHNS, SASEGT. The CDR3 nucleotides read TGTGCCAGCAGTGATCAGGTGATCTCTGGAAACACCATATATTTT. Its protein is CASSDQVISGNTIYF.